This is a list of T cell receptor beta chains from one sample in a study of T-cell reconstitution after alpha-beta-depleted transplantation in children. From the PCR reads, TCRdb called clonotypes with MiXCR, one entry per CDR3 protein. The profile shows fewer than 700,000 distinct CDR3 sequences, 10% to 15% of them singletons. Sequencing was performed on PBMCs, mostly from graft donor cells, taken 360 days after TCRalphabeta/CD19-depleted stem cell transplant. These receptor sequences come from a male patient younger than 18 who had a stem cell transplant for acute myeloid leukemia, so the T cells may come from the graft donor. The CDR3 runs from the conserved cysteine through the conserved F or W. D genes are given only for firm matches. Clone size is shown for a subset of rows, as once, few, many or a class of expanded clone.

V	J	D	size	DNA	CDR3
TRBV4-3	TRBJ2-2	TRBD1	few	TGCGCCAGCAGCCAATTTGCTCCGGGACAGGGGGTCGGGGCCACCGGGGAGCTGTTTTTT	CASSQFAPGQGVGATGELFF
TRBV6-2/TRBV6-3	TRBJ2-2	TRBD2	many	TGTGCCAGCAGTTCAGCGGGACCTACCGGGGAGCTGTTTTTT	CASSSAGPTGELFF
TRBV4-2	TRBJ2-1	TRBD1	.	TGTGCCAGCAGCCAATTGAAGGGGGCCAATGAGCAGTTCTTC	CASSQLKGANEQFF
TRBV14	TRBJ1-6	.	.	TGTGCCAGCAGCGACTATAATTCACCCCTCCACTTT	CASSDYNSPLHF
TRBV20-1	TRBJ2-7	.	many	TGCAGTGCCCCAAGCCGGGGGTCCTACGAGCAGTACTTC	CSAPSRGSYEQYF
TRBV10-2	TRBJ2-7	.	many	TGCGCCAGCCGGTTAGCGGAGGCGTCCTACGAGCAGTACTTC	CASRLAEASYEQYF
TRBV9	TRBJ1-6	.	many	TGTGCCAGCAGCGCGGGGGGGATGAGTTCACCCCTCCACTTT	CASSAGGMSSPLHF
TRBV12-3/TRBV12-4	TRBJ2-1	TRBD1	many	TGTGCCAGCAGTTTGGGGACAGCCTACAATGAGCAGTTCTTC	CASSLGTAYNEQFF
TRBV5-4	TRBJ1-2	TRBD1	few	TGTGCCAGCAGCTTACCGGACAGGGTAGGATATGGCTACACCTTC	CASSLPDRVGYGYTF
TRBV9	TRBJ2-1	TRBD2	.	TGTGCCAGCAGCGTAGTAGGCGGGAGAAGCTCCTACAATGAGCAGTTCTTC	CASSVVGGRSSYNEQFF
TRBV15	TRBJ2-7	.	.	TGTGCCACCAGCAGAGAGGGGACCTACGAGCAGTACTTC	CATSREGTYEQYF
TRBV12-3/TRBV12-4	TRBJ2-2	TRBD1	many	TGTGCCAGCAGACACACAGGGGATACCGGGGAGCTGTTTTTT	CASRHTGDTGELFF